These 31 T cell receptor beta chains originate from one sample sequenced in a study of blood T cell repertoires in COVID-19. Clones were sequenced by immunoSEQ multiplex PCR, and TCRdb holds only the in-frame ones, with some missing. The sample contains fewer than 300,000 clones, 75% to 90% of which appear only once. The source material was peripheral blood. These receptors were collected from a human donor in a cohort sampled during active COVID-19.

The V gene is TRBV4-3, the J gene TRBJ1-1; D is perhaps TRBD1 (6 bases). Trimming took off 0 bases at V and 4 bases at J, with 15 bases between the two ends. There are 16 residues in the CDR3. Germline loops: CDR1 LGHNA, CDR2 YSLEER. CDR3 sequence (DNA): TGCGCCAGCAGCCAAGATGGGGGGGGCTTAGTCACTGAAGCTTTCTTT. Its translation: CASSQDGGGLVTEAFF.

V and J are TRBV5-4 and TRBJ1-2, with D perhaps TRBD1 (6 bases). The V and J ends lost 4 bases and 1 base respectively, with 8 bases between them. CDR1 SGHNT and CDR2 YYREEE come from the germline V gene (reference sequence). This CDR3 spans 13 amino acids. The CDR3 reads CASSQDSNYGYTF. CDR3 DNA sequence: TGTGCCAGCAGCCAGGACAGTAACTATGGCTACACCTTC.

Details on this clone: Different DNA sequences within this sample yield the same CDR3. The J gene is TRBJ1-5, the V gene TRBV18, with TRBD1 identical over 8 bases. J was trimmed by 1 base and V by 6 bases; bases with no gene match: 5. Germline values: CDR1 KGHSH, CDR2 LQKENI. The CDR3 length is 15 residues. CDR3 nucleotides: TGTGCCAGCTCCCGAGGGACAGGAAGCAATCAGCCCCAGCATTTT. Its translation is CASSRGTGSNQPQHF.

The rearrangement links TRBV9 to TRBJ2-5; D remains ambiguous. V shed 1 base and J shed 7 bases, with 11 bases lying between them. CDR1 and CDR2 from the germline V gene are SGDLS and YYNGEE. The CDR3 covers 13 residues. CDR3 in amino acids: CASSVTPIGTQYF. The CDR3 DNA reads as TGTGCCAGCAGCGTAACCCCCATCGGGACCCAGTACTTC.

The rearrangement uses TRBV6-1 and TRBJ2-1; D is unclear. V lost 0 bases to trimming and J lost 5 bases, with 14 bases between them. Germline values: CDR1 MNHNS, CDR2 SASEGT. The CDR3 sequence is 16 residues long. The CDR3 sequence: CASSEAGQLFNNEQFF. CDR3 in DNA: TGTGCCAGCAGTGAAGCGGGCCAACTTTTCAACAATGAGCAGTTCTTC.

This clone has at least ten counts. The chain recombines TRBV7-9 with TRBJ1-4, with unresolved D. The CDR3 is 15 amino acids. The germline V gene has CDR1 SEHNR and CDR2 FQNEAQ (reference sequence). Trimming pared 2 bases from V and 0 bases from J, leaving 7 bases between. The CDR3 bases are TGTGCCAGCAGCTTATTGCAGGCAACTAATGAAAAACTGTTTTTT. Protein product: CASSLLQATNEKLFF.

V is TRBV4-2 and J is TRBJ2-7; 11 nucleotides align to TRBD1. The length of the CDR3 is 15 residues. Germline-derived CDR1 and CDR2 are LGHNA and YNFKEQ. The trim removed 0 bases at V and 6 bases at J, leaving 4 bases unmatched. The CDR3 protein is CASSQEWDRGAEQYF. The DNA of the CDR3 is TGTGCCAGCAGCCAAGAGTGGGACAGGGGGGCCGAGCAGTACTTC.

DNA of the CDR3: TGTGCCAGCAGCCAACCCCGGGGGAGCGGGCTACAAGAGACCCAGTACTTC. Its translation: CASSQPRGSGLQETQYF. V is TRBV2 and J is TRBJ2-5; a possible D gene is TRBD2 (6 bases). V was clipped by 6 bases and J by 2 bases, with 22 bases between them. This CDR3 region has 17 residues. Germline assignment: CDR1 SNHLY and CDR2 FYNNEI.

This clone was picked up one time. The rearrangement joins TRBV25-1 to TRBJ2-1; 13 nucleotides line up with TRBD2. The CDR3 has 15 residues. Germline CDR1 is MGHDK and CDR2 is SYGVNS. V dropped 1 base and J dropped 14; count of bases not matched to a gene: 8. CDR3 amino acids: CASSEWTSGRVTEFF. The CDR3 bases are TGTGCCAGCAGTGAATGGACTAGCGGGAGAGTTACAGAGTTCTTC.

The rearrangement uses TRBV5-1 and TRBJ2-2; maybe TRBD1 (5 bases). V was cut by 4 bases and J by 8 bases, with 12 bases left in between. This CDR3 contains 13 residues. Germline CDR1 and CDR2: SGHRS and YFSETQ. The CDR3 spells CASSPGHQGELFF. In DNA, the CDR3 is TGCGCCAGCAGCCCTGGACACCAAGGGGAGCTGTTTTTT.

This clone was observed a handful of times. The chain uses TRBV9 and TRBJ2-5; D may be TRBD1 (5 bases). The CDR3 runs 14 residues. Germline CDR1 and CDR2: SGDLS and YYNGEE. The ends were cut back, 3 bases at V and 5 bases at J, with 14 bases in the middle. The CDR3 loop reads CASSALRVGETQYF. DNA of the CDR3: TGTGCCAGCAGCGCCCTCAGGGTAGGCGAGACCCAGTACTTC.

The chain joins TRBV29-1 to TRBJ2-7, with TRBD1 matching over 9 bases. The CDR3 loop spans 12 amino acids. J gave up 2 bases and V 6 bases, and 2 bases lay outside the gene matches. CDR1 is SQVTM and CDR2 is ANQGSEA in the germline V gene. CDR3 loop: CSVRTGAYEQYF. The CDR3, as DNA: TGCAGCGTCCGGACAGGGGCCTACGAGCAGTACTTC.

This chain connects TRBV4-3 to TRBJ1-2; 8 bases fit TRBD1. This CDR3 contains 14 residues. J was trimmed by 6 bases and V by 2 bases; bases with no gene match: 5. Germline V lookup: CDR1 LGHNA, CDR2 YSLEER. The CDR3 is CASSQSPGGHGYTF. DNA for the CDR3: TGCGCCAGCAGCCAATCCCCAGGGGGCCATGGCTACACCTTC.

The CDR3 DNA sequence: TGTGCCAGCAGCTTAGGGACAGGGTCCCAAGAGACCCAGTACTTC. It specifies CASSLGTGSQETQYF. The chain couples TRBV11-3 to TRBJ2-5; 8 bases align to TRBD1. The junction had 2 bases not matched to a gene; V was cut back by 1 base and J by 1 base. CDR1 is SGHNT and CDR2 is YENEEA in the germline V gene. This CDR3 is 15 amino acids long.

The chain employs TRBV19 and TRBJ2-1; the match to TRBD2 covers 8 bases. V lost 5 bases to trimming and J lost 1 base; unmatched junction nucleotides: 1. Germline V lookup: CDR1 LNHDA, CDR2 SQIVND (reference sequence). This CDR3 is built from 14 residues. CDR3 amino acids: CASSRLASYNEQFF. DNA of the CDR3: TGTGCCAGTAGTCGACTAGCGTCCTACAATGAGCAGTTCTTC.

This rearrangement joins TRBV29-1 to TRBJ2-7, with D uncertain. Between the trimmed V and J ends, which lost 0 bases and 1 base, there was a span of 10 bases. The CDR3 is 14 residues long. From germline, CDR1 is SQVTM and CDR2 ANQGSEA. The CDR3 is CSVEDLERSYEQYF. In DNA, the CDR3 is TGCAGCGTTGAAGATCTGGAGAGGTCCTACGAGCAGTACTTC.

A few counts support this clone. The CDR3 DNA follows: TGTGCCAGCAGCTTCATTCCAGGGGGGCAGGGGTCACCCCTCCACTTT. It encodes CASSFIPGGQGSPLHF. This chain joins TRBV7-2 and TRBJ1-6; 7 bases fit TRBD1. V trimming: 3 bases; J trimming: 10 bases; junction bases outside the gene matches: 12. The CDR3 runs to 16 residues. Germline CDR1 reads SGHTA; CDR2 reads FQGNSA.

This chain uses TRBV24-1 with TRBJ2-5; D possibly corresponds to TRBD1 (6 bases). The CDR3 totals 16 residues. V lost 4 bases and J lost 2, with 16 bases in between. CDR1 is KGHDR, CDR2 SFDVKD, per germline. The CDR3 reads CATSDPATTGQETQYF. The CDR3, as DNA: TGTGCCACCAGTGACCCAGCAACGACAGGTCAAGAGACCCAGTACTTC.

V is TRBV6-1 and J is TRBJ1-5, with D possibly being TRBD1 (5 bases). CDR1 MNHNS and CDR2 SASEGT come from the germline V gene. This CDR3 is built from 15 residues. V was clipped by 1 base and J by 0 bases, with 7 bases between them. CDR3 in amino acids: CASSEVGGSNQPQHF. In DNA form, the CDR3 reads TGTGCCAGCAGTGAAGTCGGGGGTAGCAATCAGCCCCAGCATTTT.

The chain combines TRBV5-1 with TRBJ2-2; a weak D match, TRBD1 (5 bases). Germline CDR1 is SGHRS and CDR2 is YFSETQ. CDR3 length equals 13 residues. The germline V and J ends were trimmed by 4 bases and 1 base, with 5 bases remaining between them. CDR3 nucleotide sequence: TGCGCCAGCAGCAGGGGGAACACCGGGGAGCTGTTTTTT. It codes for CASSRGNTGELFF.

The chain links TRBV5-1 to TRBJ1-1, with D tentatively TRBD1 (6 bases). Germline CDR1 and CDR2: SGHRS and YFSETQ. The CDR3 runs to 16 residues. Trimming took off 2 bases at V and 0 bases at J, with 14 bases between the two ends. Here the CDR3 reads CASSFSRGRLNTEAFF. For the CDR3, the DNA is TGCGCCAGCAGCTTTTCGCGGGGGCGGTTGAACACTGAAGCTTTCTTT.

The chain joins TRBV2 to TRBJ2-7, with D possibly TRBD2 on 5 matching bases. Germline V gene data show CDR1 as SNHLY and CDR2 as FYNNEI. V was cut by 2 bases and J by 0 bases, with 11 bases left in between. This CDR3 has 15 amino acids. The CDR3 DNA reads as TGTGCCAGCAGTGAACTTGAGCGGATCTCCTACGAGCAGTACTTC. Amino acids: CASSELERISYEQYF.

This chain links TRBV6-6 with TRBJ1-4, with D tentatively TRBD1 (6 bases). Germline V CDR1 and CDR2: MNHNY, SVGAGI (reference sequence). CDR3 length: 13 amino acids. V lost 2 bases to trimming and J lost 5 bases, with 6 bases between them. The CDR3 spells CASSYTGNEKLFF. DNA for the CDR3: TGTGCCAGCAGTTACACAGGGAATGAAAAACTGTTTTTT.

The chain recombines TRBV6-5 with TRBJ2-3; 9 nucleotides agree with TRBD2. The CDR3 runs 16 residues. J gave up 1 base and V 2 bases, and 4 bases lay outside the gene matches. Germline CDR1 MNHEY, CDR2 SVGAGI. For the CDR3, the DNA is TGTGCCAGCAGTTACGTAGCGGGGGAGGGCACAGATACGCAGTATTTT. It is translated as CASSYVAGEGTDTQYF.

The rearrangement uses TRBV7-2 and TRBJ1-3; tentative D call: TRBD1 (5 bases). CDR1 is SGHTA and CDR2 is FQGNSA in the germline V gene. The ends were cut back, 4 bases at V and 1 base at J, with 8 bases in the middle. The CDR3 covers 14 residues. The CDR3 DNA sequence: TGTGCCAGCAGCTCGACAGTATCTGGAAACACCATATATTTT. Protein product: CASSSTVSGNTIYF.

The V and J genes are TRBV5-1 and TRBJ2-7; 7 bases agree with TRBD2. Germline CDR1 is SGHRS and CDR2 is YFSETQ. The junction had 10 bases not matched to a gene; V was cut back by 0 bases and J by 7 bases. The CDR3 covers 15 residues. The CDR3 DNA reads TGCGCCAGCAGCTTGGTTGGCGGGAGCTCGAGAGAGCAGTACTTC. Protein product: CASSLVGGSSREQYF.

The V and J genes are TRBV28 and TRBJ1-2, with D uncertain. Germline loops: CDR1 MDHEN, CDR2 SYDVKM. The length of the CDR3 is 12 residues. The germline V and J ends were trimmed by 5 bases and 13 bases, with 17 bases remaining between them. Written as DNA, the CDR3 is TGTGCCAGCAGTGTACCTTCACGCCTACCCACCTTC. Translation gives CASSVPSRLPTF.

The CDR3 region has the DNA TGTGCCAGCAGTCCCCGACAGGGTTTGGTCTACGAGCAGTACTTC. The encoded protein is CASSPRQGLVYEQYF. The genes are TRBV27 and TRBJ2-7; TRBD1 aligns across 7 bases. The CDR3 is 15 residues long. The J segment lost 3 bases and the V segment lost 5 bases, leaving 10 bases of the junction unmatched. CDR1 and CDR2 (germline): MNHEY, SMNVEV (reference sequence).

The chain uses TRBV20-1 and TRBJ2-5; possible D gene TRBD2, 6 bases. Germline values: CDR1 DFQATT, CDR2 SNEGSKA (reference sequence). V shed 6 bases and J shed 5 bases, with 10 bases lying between them. This CDR3 spans 11 amino acids. The CDR3, as DNA: TGCAGTGCCCCAGGGAGGGAGACCCAGTACTTC. As protein: CSAPGRETQYF.

The J gene is TRBJ1-1, the V gene TRBV3-1 (or the pseudogene TRBV3-2); D uncertain. The germline V gene encodes CDR1 LGHDT and CDR2 YNNKEL (reference sequence). The CDR3 is 15 residues long. V was trimmed by 4 bases and J by 1 base, leaving 13 bases between them. CDR3 sequence reads: CASSRRGLGNTEAFF. CDR3 DNA sequence: TGTGCCAGCAGCCGACGAGGGCTGGGGAACACTGAAGCTTTCTTT.

The chain carries TRBV18 and TRBJ2-1; D is perhaps TRBD2 (5 bases). The CDR3 extends over 18 amino acids. Trimming cost V 0 bases and J 5 bases, with 20 bases left between them. Germline assignment: CDR1 KGHSH and CDR2 LQKENI. CDR3 sequence: CASSPPGSLAKGHNEQFF. CDR3 in DNA: TGTGCCAGCTCACCACCGGGGAGTCTAGCAAAAGGACACAATGAGCAGTTCTTC.